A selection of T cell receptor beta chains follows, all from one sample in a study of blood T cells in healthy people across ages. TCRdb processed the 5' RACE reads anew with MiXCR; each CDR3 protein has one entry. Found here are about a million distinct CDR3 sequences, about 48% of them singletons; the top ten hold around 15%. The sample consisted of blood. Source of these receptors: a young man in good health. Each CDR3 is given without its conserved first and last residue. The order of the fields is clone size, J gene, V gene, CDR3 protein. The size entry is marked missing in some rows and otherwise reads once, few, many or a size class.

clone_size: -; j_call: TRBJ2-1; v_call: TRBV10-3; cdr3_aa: AISESTFPNEQF
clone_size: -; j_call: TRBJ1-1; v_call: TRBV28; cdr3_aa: ASRVNQNTEAF
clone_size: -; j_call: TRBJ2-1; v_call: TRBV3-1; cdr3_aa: ASSQAWEQF
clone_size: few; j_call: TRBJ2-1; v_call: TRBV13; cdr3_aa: ASLAGVGNEQF
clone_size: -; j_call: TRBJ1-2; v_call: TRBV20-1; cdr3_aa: SASRALSGYT
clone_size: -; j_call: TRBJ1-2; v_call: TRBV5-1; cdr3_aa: ASSPPDRPHGYT
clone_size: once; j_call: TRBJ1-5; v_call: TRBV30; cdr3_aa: AWSTDRGGKPQH
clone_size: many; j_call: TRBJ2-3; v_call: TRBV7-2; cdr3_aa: ASSDKYMSTDTQY
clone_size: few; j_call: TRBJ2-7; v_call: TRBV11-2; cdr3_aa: ASSRATGVQEQY
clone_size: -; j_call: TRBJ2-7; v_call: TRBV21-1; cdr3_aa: ASSKERTRGEAQY
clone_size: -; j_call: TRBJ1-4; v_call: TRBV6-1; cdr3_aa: ASILSQGSNEKLF
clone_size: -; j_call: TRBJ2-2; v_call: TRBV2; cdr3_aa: ASRGGPNTGELF
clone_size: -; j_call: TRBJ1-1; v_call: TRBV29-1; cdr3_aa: SVITGWDTEAF
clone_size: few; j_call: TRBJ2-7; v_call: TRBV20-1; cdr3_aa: SARIRGGGEQY